This record covers a single T cell receptor (beta chain). Its antigen is unidentified. Germline loops: CDR1 KGHSH, CDR2 LQKENI. The V and J ends lost 6 bases and 3 bases, in that order; junction bases with no gene match: 18. The CDR3 has 18 amino acids. The data were obtained in a study of shared clonotypes between healthy human individuals. This table comes from immunoSEQ multiplex PCR, and its TCRdb copy is limited to in-frame clones, with some not included. The sample includes some 2,400,000 clones, under 97% of them seen just once. Study-wide findings and caveats: The diversity represented, both genetic and in exposure history, was limited by few donors. Non-shared clonotypes had lower generation probabilities than those shared by all four donors.

The rearrangement uses TRBV18 and TRBJ2-3, with TRBD2 matching over 7 bases. This clonotype was sampled from a man in his late teens or twenties in good health. The sequenced sample was naive CD4+ T cells sorted from blood. Subset denoted: CD45RA+ positively selected. The DNA for the CDR3 is TGTGCCAGCTCCCACACTCTTCGAACCGGGGGGAGTACAGATACGCAGTATTTT. Its protein product is CASSHTLRTGGSTDTQYF.